These 20 T cell receptor beta chains were sequenced from one sample in a study of blood T cell repertoires in COVID-19. The protocol was immunoSEQ multiplex PCR, while the TCRdb copy is restricted to in-frame clones and leaves out a portion. The table records some 700,000 clones, 75% to 90% of them present only once. The specimen sequenced was peripheral blood. The receptors originated from a woman under 30 with acute or convalescent COVID-19.

V is TRBV30 and J is TRBJ2-6; D might be TRBD2 (6 bases). Germline V CDR1 and CDR2: GTSNPN, SVGIG (reference sequence). This CDR3 region has 17 residues. With 0 bases removed from V and 0 bases from J, the gap between germline ends came to 12 bases. The CDR3 DNA reads TGTGCCTGGAGTGTTATAGGAGGGGCCTCTGGGGCCAACGTCCTGACTTTC. Amino acids: CAWSVIGGASGANVLTF.

This sequence joins TRBV6-5 and TRBJ2-2; TRBD1 matches 10 bases. The V segment lost 7 bases and the J segment 4 bases; nucleotides outside the gene matches: 6. The CDR3 contains 15 residues. Germline values: CDR1 MNHEY, CDR2 SVGAGI. DNA of the CDR3: TGTGCCAGCATCGGACAGGGGGACACCACCGGGGAGCTGTTTTTT. This encodes CASIGQGDTTGELFF.

CDR3 region: CASSLRAGNTGELFF. For the CDR3, the DNA is TGTGCCAGCAGCCTTCGGGCGGGGAACACCGGGGAGCTGTTTTTT. The chain combines TRBV4-2 with TRBJ2-2; possibly TRBD2 for D (5 bases). This CDR3 is 15 amino acids long. Trimming removed 4 bases from V and 1 base from J, with 10 bases in between. Germline-derived CDR1 and CDR2 are LGHNA and YNFKEQ.

This chain connects TRBV5-1 to TRBJ1-5, with 8 bases identical to TRBD1. The CDR3 consists of 15 residues. From germline, CDR1 is SGHRS and CDR2 YFSETQ. V trimming: 3 bases; J trimming: 3 bases; junction bases outside the gene matches: 5. The CDR3 coding sequence is TGCGCCAGCAGCTCCACAGGGGGTATCAATCAGCCCCAGCATTTT. Amino acid sequence: CASSSTGGINQPQHF.

The chain combines TRBV30 with TRBJ2-5, with TRBD2 identical over 9 bases. The CDR3 has 17 amino acids. CDR1 and CDR2 (germline): GTSNPN, SVGIG (reference sequence). Unmatched junction bases numbered 10, after V lost 0 bases and J lost 2 bases. The chain's CDR3 is CAWSVLPLAGPQETQYF. DNA for the CDR3: TGTGCCTGGAGTGTACTTCCCCTAGCGGGGCCTCAAGAGACCCAGTACTTC.

The chain recombines TRBV6-4 with TRBJ2-1, with 9 nucleotides matching TRBD1. Trimming at V came to 0 bases and at J to 8 bases, leaving 2 bases not matched to a gene. Germline values: CDR1 MRHNA, CDR2 SNTAGT. The CDR3 is 14 residues long. CDR3 nucleotide sequence: TGTGCCAGCAGTGACTCGACAGGGGGTCATGAGCAGTTCTTC. This gives the protein CASSDSTGGHEQFF.

The rearrangement joins TRBV9 to TRBJ1-5; D is unclear. The CDR3 runs to 15 residues. CDR1 and CDR2 from the germline V gene are SGDLS and YYNGEE. Trimming took 0 bases from V and 3 from J, leaving 10 bases between them. CDR3: CASSVGGGNNQPQHF. As DNA, the CDR3 is TGTGCCAGCAGCGTAGGGGGAGGTAACAATCAGCCCCAGCATTTT.

V and J are TRBV10-2 and TRBJ2-1; D possibly corresponds to TRBD1 (6 bases). The V end lost 6 bases, the J end lost 11 bases, and 14 bases lay between the germline ends. In germline, CDR1 is WSHSY, CDR2 SAAADI. The CDR3 has 12 amino acids. CDR3 amino acids: CASRGMGDKQFF. As DNA, the CDR3 is TGCGCCAGCAGAGGGATGGGGGACAAGCAGTTCTTC.

The J gene is TRBJ2-4, the V gene TRBV19, with 7 bases identical to TRBD1. Germline V gene sequence: CDR1 LNHDA, CDR2 SQIVND (reference sequence). The CDR3 extends over 17 amino acids. After removal of 3 bases from V and 0 bases from J, the junction contained 8 bases not matched to a gene. CDR3 DNA sequence: TGTGCCAGTAGTATCCGTCCCAGGGGGTTAGCCAAAAACATTCAGTACTTC. This gives the protein CASSIRPRGLAKNIQYF.

CDR3 residues: CASSRAGTSNNEQFF. CDR3 nucleotide sequence: TGTGCCAGCAGCCGAGCCGGGACATCCAACAATGAGCAGTTCTTC. This chain uses TRBV7-8 with TRBJ2-1; possibly TRBD1 for D (6 bases). The length of the CDR3 is 15 residues. Germline CDR1 is SGHVS and CDR2 is FQNEAQ. The germline V and J ends were trimmed by 5 bases and 5 bases, with 16 bases remaining between them.

The rearrangement joins TRBV7-9 to TRBJ1-2; TRBD1 matches at 11 bases. The CDR3 extends over 15 amino acids. CDR1 is SEHNR and CDR2 is FQNEAQ in the germline V gene (reference sequence). Germline trimming cut 4 bases from V and 7 bases from J; bases unmatched to any gene: 8. The CDR3 nucleotides read TGTGCCAGCAGCTCGTTCGGGACAGGGGGTGCTGGCTACACCTTC. Protein: CASSSFGTGGAGYTF.

This chain joins TRBV2 and TRBJ1-2; 7 bases are a match to TRBD1. Trimming took 6 bases from V and 8 from J; bases not matched to a gene: 15. Germline V CDR1 and CDR2: SNHLY, FYNNEI. The CDR3 runs to 15 residues. This chain's CDR3 is CASRERGGGLRGYTF. The CDR3 DNA is TGTGCCAGCAGGGAGCGAGGAGGGGGCTTAAGAGGCTACACCTTC.

This chain connects TRBV27 to TRBJ1-2, with 8 bases that match TRBD1. With V trimmed by 3 bases and J by 8 bases, 5 bases remained unmatched. The CDR3 loop spans 13 amino acids. Looked up from germline, CDR1 is MNHEY and CDR2 is SMNVEV (reference sequence). CDR3 in DNA: TGTGCCAGCAGTTTGACAGGGGTCCAAGGCTACACCTTC. Encoded protein: CASSLTGVQGYTF.

The CDR3 DNA follows: TGTGCCAGCAGCCGGCAAACCGGGTCCCCCTACTCTGGGGCCAACGTCCTGACTTTC. Translation: CASSRQTGSPYSGANVLTF. V is TRBV3-1 (or the pseudogene TRBV3-2) and J is TRBJ2-6; D ambiguous. CDR1 and CDR2 from the germline V gene are LGHDT and YNNKEL (reference sequence). V was pared by 4 bases and J by 0 bases, with 19 bases between. This CDR3 is 19 amino acids long.

The rearrangement joins TRBV21-1 to TRBJ2-1; TRBD1, the table's D call, was not compared with the DNA. TRBV21-1 is given as a pseudogene. This CDR3 is 14 amino acids long. The CDR3 DNA reads as TGTGCCAGCCTCGGACAGAGCTCCTACAATGAGCAGTTCTTC. Protein sequence: CASLGQSSYNEQFF.

V is TRBV7-9 and J is TRBJ2-1; TRBD1 matches at 7 bases. The CDR3 sequence is 14 residues long. Germline CDR1 and CDR2: SEHNR and FQNEAQ (reference sequence). With 5 bases clipped from V and 4 bases from J, the junction kept 5 bases outside the gene matches. The CDR3 protein is CASSTRDRYNEQFF. The DNA of the CDR3 is TGTGCCAGCAGCACCCGGGACAGATACAATGAGCAGTTCTTC.

This chain connects TRBV15 to TRBJ2-3; D is perhaps TRBD1 (5 bases). The germline V and J ends were trimmed by 5 bases and 6 bases, with 18 bases remaining between them. Per germline, CDR1 LNHNV and CDR2 YYDKDF (reference sequence). The CDR3 spans 15 residues. The CDR3 loop is CATSQGGNSADTQYF. CDR3 DNA sequence: TGTGCCACCAGCCAGGGCGGCAACTCTGCGGATACGCAGTATTTT.

The chain uses TRBV4-2 and TRBJ2-2; maybe TRBD2 (6 bases). Trimming removed 0 bases at V and 4 bases at J, with 12 bases between. This CDR3 is 16 amino acids long. CDR1 is LGHNA and CDR2 is YNFKEQ in the germline V gene. In nucleotides, the CDR3 is TGTGCCAGCAGCCAAGATGGGCTAGCGCTCACCGGGGAGCTGTTTTTT. Translation: CASSQDGLALTGELFF.

The chain links TRBV15 to TRBJ1-2; 9 nucleotides line up with TRBD1. The CDR3 loop spans 15 amino acids. Germline V lookup: CDR1 LNHNV, CDR2 YYDKDF (reference sequence). The ends lost 3 bases at V and 2 bases at J; junction bases unmatched: 4. CDR3 in DNA: TGTGCCACCAGCAGGGGACAGGGAGGGAACTATGGCTACACCTTC. Translation gives CATSRGQGGNYGYTF.

This chain connects TRBV6-4 to TRBJ2-7; possible D gene TRBD1, 6 bases. CDR1 and CDR2 (germline): MRHNA, SNTAGT. Trimming removed 11 bases from V and 9 bases from J, with 26 bases in between. The length of the CDR3 is 14 residues. The CDR3: CAVSPGHRGKVQYF. The DNA of the CDR3 is TGTGCCGTCTCTCCGGGACATCGAGGTAAGGTGCAGTACTTC.